The 8 T cell receptor beta chains below come from one sample, sequenced in a study of shared clonotypes between healthy human individuals. Assay: immunoSEQ multiplex PCR; the TCRdb copy retains only in-frame clones and omits some. In the table there are more than 2 million clones, 90% to 95% of which are singletons. The material sequenced was naive CD4+ T cells sorted from blood. Subset given: CD45RA+ positively selected. The receptors shown here come from a young man in good health.

The chain couples TRBV5-1 to TRBJ1-4; 7 bases agree with TRBD1. Germline CDR1 reads SGHRS; CDR2 reads YFSETQ. CDR3 length: 15 amino acids. V shed 4 bases and J 5 bases; nucleotides not matched to a gene: 8. CDR3 nucleotide sequence: TGCGCCAGCAGCAACAGGGGTGGAGAGAATGAAAAACTGTTTTTT. Protein: CASSNRGGENEKLFF.

The chain employs TRBV7-8 and TRBJ2-7, with D perhaps TRBD1 or TRBD2 (5 bases each). Looked up from germline, CDR1 is SGHVS and CDR2 is FQNEAQ. The CDR3 covers 16 residues. V dropped 3 bases and J dropped 0 bases, with 15 bases sitting between them. CDR3 loop: CASSFGLPGSSYEQYF. The CDR3 region has the DNA TGTGCCAGCAGCTTTGGCCTGCCAGGGAGCTCCTACGAGCAGTACTTC.

The V and J genes are TRBV6-5 and TRBJ1-2, with TRBD1 identical over 9 bases. V trimming: 5 bases; J trimming: 4 bases; junction bases outside the gene matches: 8. This CDR3 region has 15 residues. Germline CDR1 and CDR2: MNHEY and SVGAGI. The CDR3 region has the DNA TGTGCCAGCAGTGCCGCCGGGACAGGGATCTATGGCTACACCTTC. Its translation: CASSAAGTGIYGYTF.

The J gene is TRBJ2-1, the V gene TRBV14, with D uncertain. The CDR3 is 12 amino acids. V was cut by 0 bases and J by 10 bases, with 7 bases left in between. Germline V lookup: CDR1 SGHDN, CDR2 FVKESK. The CDR3 here is CASSQDWVEQFF. CDR3 nucleotides: TGTGCCAGCAGCCAAGATTGGGTGGAGCAGTTCTTC.

The chain couples TRBV7-2 to TRBJ2-7, with D possibly being TRBD1 (5 bases). Germline V gene sequence: CDR1 SGHTA, CDR2 FQGNSA. CDR3 length: 15 residues. Deletions cut 1 base from V and 5 bases from J, with 15 bases between. The CDR3 sequence is CASSLGQFLAHEQYF. The CDR3 region has the DNA TGTGCCAGCAGCTTAGGACAGTTCTTGGCCCACGAGCAGTACTTC.

The rearrangement joins TRBV5-1 to TRBJ1-1; 7 nucleotides align to TRBD1. Germline V gene sequence: CDR1 SGHRS, CDR2 YFSETQ. The CDR3 runs 14 residues. The V gene end was trimmed by 7 bases and the J gene end by 0 bases; junction bases not matched to a gene: 6. The CDR3 coding sequence is TGCGCCAGCCACCAGGGGGGTATGAACACTGAAGCTTTCTTT. It codes for CASHQGGMNTEAFF.

V gene TRBV28 combines with J gene TRBJ1-2; 7 bases are a match to TRBD1. V lost 4 bases, J lost 6 bases, and 5 bases stayed unmatched. The CDR3 is made up of 13 amino acids. Germline V lookup: CDR1 MDHEN, CDR2 SYDVKM. The CDR3: CASSWDRLDGYTF. CDR3 nucleotide sequence: TGTGCCAGCAGTTGGGACAGACTTGATGGCTACACCTTC.

V usage is TRBV30 and J usage is TRBJ1-2; D unresolved. Between the trimmed V and J ends, which lost 5 bases and 8 bases, there was a span of 15 bases. Germline lookup yields CDR1 GTSNPN and CDR2 SVGIG (reference sequence). The CDR3 contains 12 residues. As DNA, the CDR3 is TGTGCCTGGGGCCGAGGGTACGGCGGCTACACCTTC. It specifies CAWGRGYGGYTF.